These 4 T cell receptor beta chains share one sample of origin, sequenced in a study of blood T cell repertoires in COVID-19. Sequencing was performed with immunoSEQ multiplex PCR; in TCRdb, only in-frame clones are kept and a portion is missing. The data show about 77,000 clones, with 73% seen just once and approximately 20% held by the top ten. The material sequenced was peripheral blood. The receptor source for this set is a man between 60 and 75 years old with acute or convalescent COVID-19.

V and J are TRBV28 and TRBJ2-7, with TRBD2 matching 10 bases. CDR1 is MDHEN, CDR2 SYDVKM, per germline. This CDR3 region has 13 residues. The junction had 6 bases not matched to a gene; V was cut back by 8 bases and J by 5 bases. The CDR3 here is CASGAGGQDEQYF. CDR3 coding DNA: TGTGCCAGCGGAGCGGGAGGGCAAGACGAGCAGTACTTC.

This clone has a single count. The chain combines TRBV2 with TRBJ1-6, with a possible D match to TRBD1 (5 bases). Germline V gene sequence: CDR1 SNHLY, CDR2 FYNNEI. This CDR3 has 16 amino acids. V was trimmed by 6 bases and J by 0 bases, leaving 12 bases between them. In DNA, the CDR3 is TGTGCCAGCAGGCAGACAGTAAGCTCCTATAATTCACCCCTCCACTTT. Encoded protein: CASRQTVSSYNSPLHF.

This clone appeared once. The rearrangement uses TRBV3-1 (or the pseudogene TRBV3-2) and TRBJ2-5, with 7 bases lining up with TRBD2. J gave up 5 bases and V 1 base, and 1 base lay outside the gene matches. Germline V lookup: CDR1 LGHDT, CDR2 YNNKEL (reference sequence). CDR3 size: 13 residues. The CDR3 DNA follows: TGTGCCAGCAGCCAAGGCGGGGGTGAGACCCAGTACTTC. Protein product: CASSQGGGETQYF.

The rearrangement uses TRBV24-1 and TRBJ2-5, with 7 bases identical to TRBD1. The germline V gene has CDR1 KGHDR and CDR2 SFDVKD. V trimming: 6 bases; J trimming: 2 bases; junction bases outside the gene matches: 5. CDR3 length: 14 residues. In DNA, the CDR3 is TGTGCCACCAGTCGGGACAGACATCAAGAGACCCAGTACTTC. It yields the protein CATSRDRHQETQYF.